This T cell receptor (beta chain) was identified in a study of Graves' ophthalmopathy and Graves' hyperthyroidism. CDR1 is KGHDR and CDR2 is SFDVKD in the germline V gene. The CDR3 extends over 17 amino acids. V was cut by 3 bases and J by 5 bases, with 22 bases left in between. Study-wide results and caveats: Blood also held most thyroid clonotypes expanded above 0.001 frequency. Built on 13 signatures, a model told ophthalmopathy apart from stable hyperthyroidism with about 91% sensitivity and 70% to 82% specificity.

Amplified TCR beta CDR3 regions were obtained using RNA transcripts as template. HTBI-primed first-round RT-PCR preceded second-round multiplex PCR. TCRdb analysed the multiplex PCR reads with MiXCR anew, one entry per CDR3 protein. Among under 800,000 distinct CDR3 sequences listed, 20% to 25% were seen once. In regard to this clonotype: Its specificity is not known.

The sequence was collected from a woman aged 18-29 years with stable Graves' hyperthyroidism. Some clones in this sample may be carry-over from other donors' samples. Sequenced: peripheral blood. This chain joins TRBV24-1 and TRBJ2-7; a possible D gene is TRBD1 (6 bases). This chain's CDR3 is CATSDGTTGTLRDEQYF. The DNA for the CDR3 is TGTGCCACCAGTGATGGAACGACCGGGACACTCAGAGACGAGCAGTACTTC.